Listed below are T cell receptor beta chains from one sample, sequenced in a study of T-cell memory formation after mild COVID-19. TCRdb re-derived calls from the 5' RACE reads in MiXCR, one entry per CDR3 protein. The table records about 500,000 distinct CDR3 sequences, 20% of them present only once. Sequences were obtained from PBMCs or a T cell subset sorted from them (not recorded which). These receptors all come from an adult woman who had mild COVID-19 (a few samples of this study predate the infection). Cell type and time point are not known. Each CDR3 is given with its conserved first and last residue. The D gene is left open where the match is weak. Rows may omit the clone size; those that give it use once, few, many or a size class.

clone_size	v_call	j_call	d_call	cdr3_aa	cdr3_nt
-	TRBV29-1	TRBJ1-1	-	CSAGQLGRTEAFF	TGCAGCGCCGGACAGTTAGGGCGGACTGAAGCTTTCTTT
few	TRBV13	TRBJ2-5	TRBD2	CASSRGLAAQETQYF	TGTGCCAGCAGCCGCGGACTAGCGGCGCAAGAGACCCAGTACTTC
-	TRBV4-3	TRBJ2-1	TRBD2	CASSQGGTSGGNEQFF	TGCGCCAGCAGCCAAGGAGGGACTAGCGGGGGTAATGAGCAGTTCTTC
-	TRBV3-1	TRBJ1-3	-	CASSHRPRPTGNTIYF	TGTGCCAGCAGCCATCGACCTCGACCCACTGGAAACACCATATATTTT
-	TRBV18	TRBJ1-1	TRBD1	CASSRQGHGRGNTEAFF	TGTGCCAGCTCACGACAGGGCCACGGAAGGGGGAACACTGAAGCTTTCTTT
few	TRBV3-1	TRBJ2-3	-	CASSQGVDTQYF	TGTGCCAGCAGCCAAGGAGTGGATACGCAGTATTTT
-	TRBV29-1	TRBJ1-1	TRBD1	CSAPRQGDTEAFF	TGCAGCGCCCCGAGACAGGGGGACACTGAAGCTTTCTTT
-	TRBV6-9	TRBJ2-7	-	CARPLGGLYEQYF	TGTGCCCGTCCACTGGGGGGCTTATACGAGCAGTACTTC
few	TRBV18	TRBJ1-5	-	CASSPEMYSNQPQHF	TGTGCCAGCTCACCCGAGATGTATAGCAATCAGCCCCAGCATTTT
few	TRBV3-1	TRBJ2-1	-	CASSPDNNEQFF	TGTGCCAGCAGCCCTGATAACAATGAGCAGTTCTTC